This record covers a single TCR beta chain. CDR3 length equals 14 residues. The V gene lost 3 bases and the J gene lost 0 bases, with 9 bases spanning the gap. Germline loops: CDR1 SNHLY, CDR2 FYNNEI. Described time point: persistent/refractory GD, antithyroid drugs over 5 years with positive TRAb. After RNA was extracted from PBMCs, the TCR library was made from it. The data originate from a study of regulatory T cells in long-lasting Graves disease. For TCR beta, libraries came from iRepertoire HTBI primers and Arm-PCR of CDR3 regions. TCRdb itself ran the multiplex PCR reads through MiXCR, one entry per CDR3 protein. The data show about 660,000 distinct CDR3 sequences, about 30% seen once.

The clonotype originates from a female donor with Graves disease. Material: peripheral blood mononuclear cells (PBMCs), obtained when the disease was refractory, from a patient treated with antithyroid drugs. The V and J genes are TRBV2 and TRBJ2-7; no reliable D call. The DNA of the CDR3 is TGTGCCAGCAGTGAGGAAGAGTACTCCTACGAGCAGTACTTC. As protein: CASSEEEYSYEQYF.